This T cell receptor beta chain comes out of a study of human T cells and chemical hapten exposure. For the study at large: Patients additionally received therapeutic doses of diphenylcyclopropenone on the scalp once a week, and this continued throughout the approximately 23-week study. Findings and caveats of the study: No alteration of TCRs above 1 in 1000 frequency was seen with DPC sensitization.

Time point of the sample: patch test 2, 6 weeks after DPC sensitization. Treatment meaning: therapeutic diphenylcyclopropenone sensitization with weekly scalp DPC. Alopecia patients, 18 to 70 years old and DPC-suitable, served as donors. The CDR3 contains 11 residues. Germline V gene sequence: CDR1 MDHEN, CDR2 SYDVKM. V was shortened by 4 bases and J by 2 bases, with 3 bases between the two germline ends. This clonotype showed up many times. Its antigen remains unidentified. TCRdb used MiXCR to reprocess the RACE reads, holding one entry per CDR3 protein. The sample has a few hundred thousand distinct CDR3 sequences, over 6% seen once.

The source of this sequence is a woman aged 18-30 years with alopecia areata. Some clones in this sample may be carry-over from other donors' samples. The source material was whole blood, sampled in connection with sensitization to the hapten diphenylcyclopropenone (DPC). V and J are TRBV28 and TRBJ2-7, with D uncertain. CDR3 protein: CASSSAYEQYF. CDR3 DNA: TGTGCCAGCAGTTCCGCCTACGAGCAGTACTTC.